This TCR beta chain is drawn from a study of glioma-infiltrating T cells. The CDR3 is 18 residues long. V gave up 0 bases and J gave up 2 bases; unmatched junction bases: 12. The V gene's germline CDR1 is LGHNA and CDR2 YNFKEQ. Using RNA template, CDR3s of TCR alpha and beta were amplified with iRepertoire arm-PCR. TCRdb reprocessed the multiplex PCR reads with MiXCR, giving one entry per CDR3 protein. The table has about 410,000 distinct CDR3 sequences, 41% seen once. Broader study findings: Above-expected tissue-blood divergence occurred in all gliomas, most in low-grade ones.

Remarks on this clonotype: Its specificity is not known.

The chain joins TRBV4-2 to TRBJ1-2, with 7 bases lining up with TRBD1. The sequence was obtained from a human donor with low-grade glioma or glioblastoma, undergoing nonglioma brain surgery, or in good health (not recorded which). Sample: glioma tissue, nonneoplastic brain tissue, or PBMCs (not recorded which). CDR3 loop: CASSQESPRRGTNYGYTF. The CDR3 DNA sequence: TGTGCCAGCAGCCAAGAATCTCCGCGCAGGGGGACGAACTATGGCTACACCTTC.